The clone carrying this TCR beta chain came up once. Germline CDR1 is SGHTA and CDR2 is FQGNSA. The length of the CDR3 is 14 residues. V lost 5 bases and J 8 bases, leaving 13 bases between the germline ends. This sample is drawn from a study of blood T cell repertoires in COVID-19. Using immunoSEQ multiplex PCR, the repertoire was profiled, and TCRdb retains in-frame clones only, with some absent. The data contain around 300,000 clones, approximately 90% of them singletons. V is TRBV7-2 and J is TRBJ1-6; D is possibly TRBD1 (6 bases). This receptor was identified in a woman aged 25 to 39 with COVID-19, enrolled during active disease. Specimen: peripheral blood. Written as DNA, the CDR3 is TGTGCCAGCAGCCCCCGGGACAACTATTCACCCCTCCACTTT. This encodes CASSPRDNYSPLHF.